The clone carrying this T cell receptor (beta chain) was detected only a few times. No antigen is known for it. TCRdb independently ran MiXCR on the RACE reads; one entry per CDR3 protein. The sample includes tens of thousands of distinct CDR3 sequences, around 10% seen only once; the top ten take roughly 3.5%. This sample's time point: pre-sensitization, week 0. Treatment specified: therapeutic diphenylcyclopropenone sensitization with weekly scalp DPC. The sample is drawn from a study of human T cells and chemical hapten exposure. Regarding the study as a whole: PT1 expanded TCR numbers rose with patch test score.

The receptor's source is a woman in her forties with alopecia areata. Some clones in this sample may be carry-over from other donors' samples. The material sequenced was whole blood, taken in connection with sensitization to the hapten diphenylcyclopropenone (DPC).

CDR3: CASSPVLGGLQETQYF. The CDR3 DNA reads as TGTGCCAGCAGCCCCGTTTTGGGAGGACTCCAAGAGACCCAGTACTTC. The chain links TRBV6-2 or TRBV6-3 to TRBJ2-5; TRBD2 might be the D (6 bases). This CDR3 region has 16 residues. Germline values: CDR1 MNHEY, CDR2 SVGEGT. V was cut by 6 bases and J by 1 base, with 18 bases left in between.